The entry below describes one T cell receptor (beta chain). Its antigen is not known. This CDR3 region has 15 residues. CDR1 and CDR2 from the germline V gene are DFQATT and SNEGSKA (reference sequence). The data are from a study of T cells expressing NK-cell markers. Study in general: All TCR beta repertoires analysed originated from sorted CD3+CD56+NKG2C+, CD3+CD56+NKG2C- and CD3+CD56-NKG2C+ T cells. In the group of eight sequenced donors, seven were HCMV-seropositive and one was seronegative.

TCRdb reanalyzed the 5' RACE reads and collapses them to one entry per CDR3 protein, without DNA. The sample has 300,000 to 500,000 distinct CDR3 sequences. Study-level results: Dominant NKG2C+ clonotype frequencies of about 1.0-8% of CD8+ T cells were measured in about 6 donors.

This TCR derives from a woman aged 45 to 65 in good health. The material sequenced was blood T cells: a sorted CD56 or NKG2C T cell subset, CD4+ or CD8+ T cells, or bulk PBMC T cells (not recorded which). V is TRBV20-1 and J is TRBJ2-4; there is no DNA to check the TCRdb D call of TRBD2. The CDR3 is CSARPLSPSENIQYF.